The 29 T cell receptor beta chains in this list originate from one sample, sequenced in a study of cytomegalovirus exposure and HLA in healthy donors. PCR used 60 Vbeta primers and 13 Jbeta primers. TCRdb keeps only in-frame clones here, not all; method: immunoSEQ multiplex PCR. The table records about 130,000 clones, roughly 79% of them present only once. Sequencing used PBMCs. The origin of the receptors is a woman in her forties or fifties in good health and CMV-seronegative.

V gene TRBV28 combines with J gene TRBJ2-7; 8 bases align to TRBD2. CDR3 size: 14 residues. J was trimmed by 1 base and V by 7 bases; bases with no gene match: 6. CDR1 is MDHEN and CDR2 is SYDVKM in the germline V gene. In DNA form, the CDR3 reads TGTGCCAGCAATCCTAGCGGGTATTCCTACGAGCAGTACTTC. Translating it yields CASNPSGYSYEQYF. Filled out from reference TRBV28 and TRBJ2-7, the complete variable domain reads DVKVTQSSRYLVKRTGEKVFLECVQDMDHENMFWYRQDPGLGLRLIYFSYDVKMKEKGDIPEGYSVSREKKERFSLILESASTNQTSMYLCASNPSGYSYEQYFGPGTRLTVT.

The genes are TRBV7-6 and TRBJ2-3, with TRBD2 matching over 15 bases. This CDR3 has 19 residues. The V gene's germline CDR1 is SGHVS and CDR2 FNYEAQ. Trimming at V came to 5 bases and at J to 0 bases, leaving 9 bases not matched to a gene. This chain's CDR3 is CASSVGLAGGIVSTDTQYF. The DNA of the CDR3 is TGTGCCAGCAGCGTCGGACTAGCGGGAGGGATAGTTAGCACAGATACGCAGTATTTT.

The CDR3 here is CASSLGRSPEAFF. The CDR3 nucleotides are TGTGCCAGCAGCTTAGGCAGGTCTCCTGAAGCTTTCTTT. The chain couples TRBV7-8 to TRBJ1-1; no clear D gene. The V end was cut by 1 base, the J end by 6 bases, with 9 bases between. The CDR3 extends over 13 amino acids. The germline V gene has CDR1 SGHVS and CDR2 FQNEAQ. Combining the CDR3 with reference TRBV7-8 and TRBJ1-1 gives the whole variable domain GAGVSQSPRYKVAKRGQDVALRCDPISGHVSLFWYQQALGQGPEFLTYFQNEAQLDKSGLPSDRFFAERPEGSVSTLKIQRTQQEDSAVYLCASSLGRSPEAFFGQGTRLTVV.

The chain links TRBV11-3 to TRBJ1-1; 7 bases align to TRBD1. CDR1 is SGHNT, CDR2 YENEEA, per germline. Unmatched junction bases numbered 9, after V lost 5 bases and J lost 3 bases. CDR3 length: 15 residues. CDR3 protein: CASSLSPGQHTEAFF. The CDR3 region has the DNA TGTGCCAGCAGCCTTTCACCGGGACAGCACACTGAAGCTTTCTTT.

J is TRBJ2-1 and V is TRBV2; 9 bases are shared with TRBD1. Germline V gene data show CDR1 as SNHLY and CDR2 as FYNNEI. V was pared by 6 bases and J by 2 bases, with 5 bases of the junction left unmatched. The CDR3 totals 15 residues. The CDR3 is CASSPRTGAYNEQFF. The CDR3 DNA reads TGTGCCAGCAGCCCCCGGACAGGGGCCTACAATGAGCAGTTCTTC.

The V gene is TRBV4-3, the J gene TRBJ1-4; 8 positions agree with TRBD1. Trimming removed 4 bases from V and 6 bases from J; junction bases left unmatched: 10. This CDR3 comprises 16 residues. The germline V gene encodes CDR1 LGHNA and CDR2 YSLEER. In DNA form, the CDR3 reads TGCGCCAGCAGCCTTGCATCAGGGGGCGCGGATGAAAAACTGTTTTTT. This encodes CASSLASGGADEKLFF.

The V and J genes are TRBV19 and TRBJ1-3; D call uncertain. The CDR3 is made up of 14 amino acids. CDR1 is LNHDA, CDR2 SQIVND, per germline (reference sequence). V lost 2 bases and J 1 base, leaving 6 bases between the germline ends. CDR3 nucleotide sequence: TGTGCCAGTAGTATATCCGGGTCTGGAAACACCATATATTTT. Translation gives CASSISGSGNTIYF.

This clone was counted once. The chain is built from TRBV25-1 and TRBJ2-7, with 10 bases fitting TRBD2. Germline assignment: CDR1 MGHDK and CDR2 SYGVNS. The J segment lost 2 bases and the V segment lost 2 bases, leaving 9 bases of the junction unmatched. The CDR3 is 17 residues long. Here the CDR3 reads CASSEATTSGRAYEQYF. CDR3 DNA sequence: TGTGCCAGCAGTGAAGCGACGACTAGCGGGCGAGCCTACGAGCAGTACTTC.

This chain connects TRBV19 to TRBJ2-7; TRBD1 matches 7 bases. V lost 5 bases and J lost 6; bases outside the gene matches: 10. There are 14 residues in the CDR3. Looked up from germline, CDR1 is LNHDA and CDR2 is SQIVND (reference sequence). The CDR3 reads CASSLQFRGSEQYF. The CDR3 DNA reads TGTGCCAGTAGTTTACAATTCAGGGGGAGCGAGCAGTACTTC.

The V call is TRBV30, the J call TRBJ1-2; possibly TRBD1 for D (6 bases). This CDR3 region has 14 residues. V was pared by 4 bases and J by 5 bases, with 17 bases between. Germline CDR1 is GTSNPN and CDR2 is SVGIG (reference sequence). CDR3: CAWNGNQGSYGYTF. The CDR3 nucleotides are TGTGCCTGGAACGGAAACCAGGGGAGTTATGGCTACACCTTC.

This rearrangement joins TRBV6-1 to TRBJ1-4, with 12 bases lining up with TRBD1. CDR3 length: 17 amino acids. CDR1 is MNHNS and CDR2 is SASEGT in the germline V gene. The V and J ends lost 4 bases and 3 bases, in that order; junction bases with no gene match: 6. DNA for the CDR3: TGTGCCAGCAGTGGGGGACAGGGGGCGCCAGCTAATGAAAAACTGTTTTTT. As protein: CASSGGQGAPANEKLFF.

The chain joins TRBV30 to TRBJ2-3, with D hard to call. The CDR3 runs 13 residues. V was cut by 3 bases and J by 0 bases, with 7 bases left in between. Per the germline V gene, CDR1 is GTSNPN and CDR2 is SVGIG (reference sequence). The CDR3 region is CAWRRQSTDTQYF. The CDR3 region has the DNA TGTGCCTGGAGGAGGCAGAGCACAGATACGCAGTATTTT.

The chain uses TRBV4-3 and TRBJ2-1, with a possible D match to TRBD2 (6 bases). The V and J ends lost 0 bases and 0 bases respectively, with 12 bases between them. The CDR3 runs 17 residues. Germline CDR1 LGHNA, CDR2 YSLEER. Here the CDR3 reads CASSQDLHGSSYNEQFF. CDR3 in DNA: TGCGCCAGCAGCCAAGATCTGCACGGGAGCTCCTACAATGAGCAGTTCTTC.

The V gene is TRBV28, the J gene TRBJ1-3; 9 nucleotides match TRBD1. V lost 7 bases, J lost 8 bases, and 12 bases stayed unmatched. Germline values: CDR1 MDHEN, CDR2 SYDVKM. This CDR3 spans 15 amino acids. The CDR3, as DNA: TGTGCCAGCACCACGGGACAGGGAGTGTCGTACACCATATATTTT. It codes for CASTTGQGVSYTIYF.

This clone was seen once. The V call is TRBV15, the J call TRBJ2-7; D remains unclear. Deletions cut 8 bases from V and 2 bases from J, with 19 bases between. CDR3 length equals 15 residues. Germline V gene data show CDR1 as LNHNV and CDR2 as YYDKDF (reference sequence). CDR3 region: CATPEEPEPTYEQYF. Here the CDR3 DNA reads TGTGCCACCCCCGAGGAACCTGAGCCTACCTACGAGCAGTACTTC.

The chain recombines TRBV27 with TRBJ2-4; D might be TRBD1 (6 bases). Trimming left V 4 bases short and J 3 bases short, with 25 bases between. The CDR3 consists of 19 residues. Per the germline V gene, CDR1 is MNHEY and CDR2 is SMNVEV (reference sequence). The CDR3 DNA follows: TGTGCCAGCAGTTCATCCCGTCTAGTGGGACAAAGACACAAAAACATTCAGTACTTC. Amino acid sequence: CASSSSRLVGQRHKNIQYF.

The chain uses TRBV7-2 and TRBJ2-5; 8 nucleotides match TRBD2. Germline trimming cut 1 base from V and 8 bases from J; bases unmatched to any gene: 6. Germline CDR1 SGHTA, CDR2 FQGNSA. CDR3 length: 14 residues. The CDR3 loop is CASSLDGTRVTQYF. The CDR3 coding sequence is TGTGCCAGCAGCTTAGATGGGACTAGAGTAACCCAGTACTTC.

The V gene is TRBV5-1, the J gene TRBJ2-3, with 9 bases identical to TRBD2. With V trimmed by 4 bases and J by 4 bases, 7 bases remained unmatched. Germline CDR1 reads SGHRS; CDR2 reads YFSETQ. CDR3 length equals 15 residues. DNA of the CDR3: TGCGCCAGCAGCGTCCTAGCGGGAACACCAGATACGCAGTATTTT. Translated, it gives CASSVLAGTPDTQYF.

The rearrangement links TRBV27 to TRBJ2-4, with 9 bases matching TRBD2. V lost 1 base to trimming and J lost 8 bases; unmatched junction nucleotides: 21. The CDR3 is 20 residues long. Per germline, CDR1 MNHEY and CDR2 SMNVEV (reference sequence). Written as DNA, the CDR3 is TGTGCCAGCAGTTTATACGGTAGCGGGAGTGTAGGCGGGACGCAGGACATTCAGTACTTC. Its protein is CASSLYGSGSVGGTQDIQYF.

The rearrangement links TRBV2 to TRBJ1-2; 9 bases agree with TRBD1. Germline CDR1 reads SNHLY; CDR2 reads FYNNEI. This CDR3 contains 13 residues. J gave up 4 bases and V 7 bases, and 4 bases lay outside the gene matches. Here the CDR3 reads CASNRDRVYGYTF. Written as DNA, the CDR3 is TGTGCCAGCAATAGGGACAGGGTCTATGGCTACACCTTC.

The rearrangement uses TRBV7-2 and TRBJ2-1; 11 bases are shared with TRBD2. The CDR3 has 17 residues. The ends lost 1 base at V and 3 bases at J; junction bases unmatched: 5. Germline values: CDR1 SGHTA, CDR2 FQGNSA. In DNA, the CDR3 is TGTGCCAGCAGCTTAGGGGGACTAGCGGAGCTCTACAATGAGCAGTTCTTC. Its protein product is CASSLGGLAELYNEQFF.

This clone was observed once. The rearrangement joins TRBV7-6 to TRBJ2-5; 9 nucleotides align to TRBD2. After removal of 3 bases from V and 5 bases from J, the junction contained 16 bases not matched to a gene. The CDR3 spans 18 residues. Germline lookup yields CDR1 SGHVS and CDR2 FNYEAQ. The CDR3 is CASSFLVGGLAGLETQYF. CDR3 coding DNA: TGTGCCAGCAGCTTTCTAGTGGGGGGGCTAGCGGGACTTGAGACCCAGTACTTC.

In regard to this clone: Its ends do not fully match the called genes, so a read error is possible. This chain joins TRBV27 and TRBJ1-5, with no clear D. The CDR3 is 13 residues long. Looked up from germline, CDR1 is MNHEY and CDR2 is SMNVEV (reference sequence). For the CDR3, the DNA is TGTGCCAGCAGGAGGGCTAGCAATCAGCCCCAGAATTTT. Translated, it gives CASRRASNQPQNF.

This clone has only a few counts. The gene calls are TRBV23-1 and TRBJ2-7, with TRBD1 matching 10 bases. TRBV23-1 is placed among ORFs of uncertain function. This CDR3 is built from 13 residues. V shed 8 bases and J 5 bases; nucleotides not matched to a gene: 6. DNA of the CDR3: TGCGCCAGCCGGCCGGGGACAGGGGACGAGCAGTACTTC. This sequence encodes CASRPGTGDEQYF.

Regarding this clone: At one boundary the junction diverges from the germline segment, which might be a read error. The chain has TRBV7-2 and TRBJ1-5, with D possibly being TRBD1 (5 bases). Germline values: CDR1 SGHTA, CDR2 FQGNSA. The CDR3 sequence is 17 residues long. This CDR3 is CASSPGGWRGSNQPQNF. The CDR3 nucleotides read TGTGCCAGCAGCCCCGGAGGATGGAGGGGAAGTAATCAGCCCCAGAATTTT.

The genes are TRBV19 and TRBJ1-5, with TRBD1 matching over 9 bases. Germline trimming cut 7 bases from V and 1 base from J; bases unmatched to any gene: 8. The germline CDR1 and CDR2 sequences are LNHDA and SQIVND (reference sequence). This CDR3 spans 16 amino acids. The CDR3 spells CASNHRTGASNQPQHF. CDR3 coding DNA: TGTGCCAGTAATCATCGGACAGGGGCGAGCAATCAGCCCCAGCATTTT.

The chain combines TRBV5-1 with TRBJ1-1; 11 bases fit TRBD1. Trimming cost V 4 bases and J 2 bases; bases outside gene matches: 7. The CDR3 consists of 16 residues. Germline V lookup: CDR1 SGHRS, CDR2 YFSETQ. The CDR3 spells CASSHGTGGGNTEAFF. The CDR3 nucleotides read TGCGCCAGCAGCCATGGGACAGGGGGGGGAAACACTGAAGCTTTCTTT.

This clone has a handful of counts. The chain employs TRBV6-5 and TRBJ1-1, with 7 bases matching TRBD1. The CDR3 contains 14 residues. CDR1 and CDR2 (germline): MNHEY, SVGAGI. The V gene end was trimmed by 9 bases and the J gene end by 5 bases; junction bases not matched to a gene: 12. The CDR3 is CASSPTGVDTEAFF. CDR3 nucleotides: TGTGCCAGTTCACCAACAGGGGTGGATACTGAAGCTTTCTTT.

CDR3 in DNA: TGCACCAGCAGCCAAGCCTGCCCGGGACTAGCGGAGCAGTTCTTC. It translates to CTSSQACPGLAEQFF. The gene calls are TRBV1 and TRBJ2-1; the DNA was not compared with TRBD2, the D call given in the table. TRBV1 is labeled a pseudogene. The CDR3 contains 15 residues.